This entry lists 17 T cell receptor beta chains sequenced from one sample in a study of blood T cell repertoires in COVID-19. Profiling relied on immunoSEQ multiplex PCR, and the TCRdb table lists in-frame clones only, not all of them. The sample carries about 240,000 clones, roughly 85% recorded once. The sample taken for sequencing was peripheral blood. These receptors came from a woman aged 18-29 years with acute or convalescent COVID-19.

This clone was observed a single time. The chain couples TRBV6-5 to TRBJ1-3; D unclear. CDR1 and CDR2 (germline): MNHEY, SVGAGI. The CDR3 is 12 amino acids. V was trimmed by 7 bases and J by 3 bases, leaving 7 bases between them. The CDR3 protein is CASNGGGNTIYF. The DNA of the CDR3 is TGTGCCAGCAACGGCGGTGGAAACACCATATATTTT.

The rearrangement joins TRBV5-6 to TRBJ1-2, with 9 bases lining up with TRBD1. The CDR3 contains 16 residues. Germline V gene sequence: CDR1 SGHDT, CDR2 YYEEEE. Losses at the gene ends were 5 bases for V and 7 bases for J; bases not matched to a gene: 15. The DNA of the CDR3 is TGTGCCAGCAGACGCCGGGGACAGGGTACTTCCTTTGGCTACACCTTC. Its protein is CASRRRGQGTSFGYTF.

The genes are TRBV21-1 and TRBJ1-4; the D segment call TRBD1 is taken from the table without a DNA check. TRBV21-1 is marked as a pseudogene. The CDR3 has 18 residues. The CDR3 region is CASSTPGQGEATNEKLFF. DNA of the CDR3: TGTGCCAGCAGCACCCCGGGACAGGGGGAGGCAACTAATGAAAAACTGTTTTTT.

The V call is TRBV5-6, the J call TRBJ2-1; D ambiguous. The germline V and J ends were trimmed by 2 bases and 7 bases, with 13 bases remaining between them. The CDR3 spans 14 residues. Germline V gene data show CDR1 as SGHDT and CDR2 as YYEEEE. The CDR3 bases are TGTGCCAGCAGCTTTGGCTCGTTCCAAAATGAGCAGTTCTTC. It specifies CASSFGSFQNEQFF. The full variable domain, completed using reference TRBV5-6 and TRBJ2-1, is DAGVTQSPTHLIKTRGQQVTLRCSPKSGHDTVSWYQQALGQGPQFIFQYYEEEERQRGNFPDRFSGHQFPNYSSELNVNALLLGDSALYLCASSFGSFQNEQFFGPGTRLTVL.

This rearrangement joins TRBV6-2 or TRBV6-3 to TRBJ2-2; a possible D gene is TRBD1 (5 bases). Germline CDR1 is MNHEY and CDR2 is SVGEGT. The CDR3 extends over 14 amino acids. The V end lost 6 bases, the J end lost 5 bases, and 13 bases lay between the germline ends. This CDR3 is CASSDSRWTGELFF. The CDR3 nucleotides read TGTGCCAGCAGCGACAGCCGTTGGACCGGGGAGCTGTTTTTT.

The CDR3 reads CASSLRTGPNEKLFF. DNA for the CDR3: TGTGCCAGCAGCCTCAGGACAGGGCCTAATGAAAAACTGTTTTTT. The chain joins TRBV13 to TRBJ1-4; 8 positions match TRBD1. With 5 bases clipped from V and 3 bases from J, the junction kept 5 bases outside the gene matches. This CDR3 has 15 amino acids. Germline lookup yields CDR1 PRHDT and CDR2 FYEKMQ (reference sequence).

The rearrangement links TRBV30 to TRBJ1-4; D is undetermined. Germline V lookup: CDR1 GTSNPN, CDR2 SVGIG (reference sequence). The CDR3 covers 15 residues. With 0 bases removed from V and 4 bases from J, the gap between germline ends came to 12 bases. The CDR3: CAWSVWGRGNEKLFF. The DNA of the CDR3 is TGTGCCTGGAGTGTGTGGGGTCGGGGTAATGAAAAACTGTTTTTT.

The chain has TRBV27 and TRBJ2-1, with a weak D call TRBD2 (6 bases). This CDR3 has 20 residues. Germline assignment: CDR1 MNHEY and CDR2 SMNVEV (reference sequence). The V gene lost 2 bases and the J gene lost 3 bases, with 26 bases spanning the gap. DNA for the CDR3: TGTGCCAGCAGTTTAATCGAATTTGGACTACCCAGGAGTTACTACAATGAGCAGTTCTTC. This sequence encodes CASSLIEFGLPRSYYNEQFF.

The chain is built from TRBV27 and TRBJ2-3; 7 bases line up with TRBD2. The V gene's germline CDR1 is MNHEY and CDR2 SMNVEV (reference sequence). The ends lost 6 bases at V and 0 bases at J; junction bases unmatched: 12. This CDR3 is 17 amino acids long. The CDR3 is CASSQLPEAGSTDTQYF. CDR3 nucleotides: TGTGCCAGCAGCCAGCTGCCCGAAGCGGGGAGCACAGATACGCAGTATTTT.

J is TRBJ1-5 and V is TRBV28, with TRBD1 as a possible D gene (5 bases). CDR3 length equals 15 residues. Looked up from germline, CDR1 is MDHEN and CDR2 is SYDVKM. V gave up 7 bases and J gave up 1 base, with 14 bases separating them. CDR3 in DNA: TGTGCCAGCAACGCAGGGTGGCAGAGCAATCAGCCCCAGCATTTT. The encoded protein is CASNAGWQSNQPQHF.

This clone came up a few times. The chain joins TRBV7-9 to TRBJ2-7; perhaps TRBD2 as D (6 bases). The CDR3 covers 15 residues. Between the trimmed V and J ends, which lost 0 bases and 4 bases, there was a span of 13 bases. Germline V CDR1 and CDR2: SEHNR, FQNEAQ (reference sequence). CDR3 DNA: TGTGCCAGCAGCTTAGCGACTAGTTTGGAGTACGAGCAGTACTTC. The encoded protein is CASSLATSLEYEQYF.

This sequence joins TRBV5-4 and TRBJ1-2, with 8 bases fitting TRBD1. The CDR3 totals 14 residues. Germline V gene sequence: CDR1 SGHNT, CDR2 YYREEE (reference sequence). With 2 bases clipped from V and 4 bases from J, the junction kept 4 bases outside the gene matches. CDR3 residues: CASSFDRGLYGYTF. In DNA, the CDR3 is TGTGCCAGCAGCTTCGACAGGGGCCTCTATGGCTACACCTTC. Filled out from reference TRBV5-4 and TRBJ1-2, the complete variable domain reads ETGVTQSPTHLIKTRGQQVTLRCSSQSGHNTVSWYQQALGQGPQFIFQYYREEENGRGNFPPRFSGLQFPNYSSELNVNALELDDSALYLCASSFDRGLYGYTFGSGTRLTVV.

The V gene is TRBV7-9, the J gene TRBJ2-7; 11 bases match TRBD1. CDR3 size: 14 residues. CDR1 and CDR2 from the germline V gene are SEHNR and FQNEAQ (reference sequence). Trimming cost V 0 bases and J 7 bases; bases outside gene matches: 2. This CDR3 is CASSLAGTGGEQYF. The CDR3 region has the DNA TGTGCCAGCAGCTTAGCAGGGACAGGGGGGGAGCAGTACTTC.

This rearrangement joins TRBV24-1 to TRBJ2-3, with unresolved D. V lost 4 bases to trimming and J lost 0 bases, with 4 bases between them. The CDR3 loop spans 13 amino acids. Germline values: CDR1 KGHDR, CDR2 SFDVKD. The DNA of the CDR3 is TGTGCCACCAGTGAGACTAGCACAGATACGCAGTATTTT. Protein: CATSETSTDTQYF.

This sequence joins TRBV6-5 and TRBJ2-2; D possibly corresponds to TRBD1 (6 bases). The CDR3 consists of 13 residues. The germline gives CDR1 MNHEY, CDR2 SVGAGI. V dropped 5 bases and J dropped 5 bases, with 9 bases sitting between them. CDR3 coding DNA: TGTGCCAGCAGTCCACAGGGTACCGGGGAGCTGTTTTTT. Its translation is CASSPQGTGELFF.

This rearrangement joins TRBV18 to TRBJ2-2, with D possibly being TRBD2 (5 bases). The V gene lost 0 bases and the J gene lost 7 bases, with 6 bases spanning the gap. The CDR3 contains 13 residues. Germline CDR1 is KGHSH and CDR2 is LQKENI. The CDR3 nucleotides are TGTGCCAGCTCACCACCGGCGGGCGGGGAGCTGTTTTTT. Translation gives CASSPPAGGELFF. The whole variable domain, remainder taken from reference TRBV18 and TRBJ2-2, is NAGVMQNPRHLVRRRGQEARLRCSPMKGHSHVYWYRQLPEEGLKFMVYLQKENIIDESGMPKERFSAEFPKEGPSILRIQQVVRGDSAAYFCASSPPAGGELFFGEGSRLTVL.

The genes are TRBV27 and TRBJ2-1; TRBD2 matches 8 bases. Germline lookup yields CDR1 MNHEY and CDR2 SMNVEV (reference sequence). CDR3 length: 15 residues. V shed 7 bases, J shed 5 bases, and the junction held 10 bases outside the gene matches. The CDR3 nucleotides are TGTGCCAGCATCCCCCGCGGGGGGTCGGACAATGAGCAGTTCTTC. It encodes CASIPRGGSDNEQFF.